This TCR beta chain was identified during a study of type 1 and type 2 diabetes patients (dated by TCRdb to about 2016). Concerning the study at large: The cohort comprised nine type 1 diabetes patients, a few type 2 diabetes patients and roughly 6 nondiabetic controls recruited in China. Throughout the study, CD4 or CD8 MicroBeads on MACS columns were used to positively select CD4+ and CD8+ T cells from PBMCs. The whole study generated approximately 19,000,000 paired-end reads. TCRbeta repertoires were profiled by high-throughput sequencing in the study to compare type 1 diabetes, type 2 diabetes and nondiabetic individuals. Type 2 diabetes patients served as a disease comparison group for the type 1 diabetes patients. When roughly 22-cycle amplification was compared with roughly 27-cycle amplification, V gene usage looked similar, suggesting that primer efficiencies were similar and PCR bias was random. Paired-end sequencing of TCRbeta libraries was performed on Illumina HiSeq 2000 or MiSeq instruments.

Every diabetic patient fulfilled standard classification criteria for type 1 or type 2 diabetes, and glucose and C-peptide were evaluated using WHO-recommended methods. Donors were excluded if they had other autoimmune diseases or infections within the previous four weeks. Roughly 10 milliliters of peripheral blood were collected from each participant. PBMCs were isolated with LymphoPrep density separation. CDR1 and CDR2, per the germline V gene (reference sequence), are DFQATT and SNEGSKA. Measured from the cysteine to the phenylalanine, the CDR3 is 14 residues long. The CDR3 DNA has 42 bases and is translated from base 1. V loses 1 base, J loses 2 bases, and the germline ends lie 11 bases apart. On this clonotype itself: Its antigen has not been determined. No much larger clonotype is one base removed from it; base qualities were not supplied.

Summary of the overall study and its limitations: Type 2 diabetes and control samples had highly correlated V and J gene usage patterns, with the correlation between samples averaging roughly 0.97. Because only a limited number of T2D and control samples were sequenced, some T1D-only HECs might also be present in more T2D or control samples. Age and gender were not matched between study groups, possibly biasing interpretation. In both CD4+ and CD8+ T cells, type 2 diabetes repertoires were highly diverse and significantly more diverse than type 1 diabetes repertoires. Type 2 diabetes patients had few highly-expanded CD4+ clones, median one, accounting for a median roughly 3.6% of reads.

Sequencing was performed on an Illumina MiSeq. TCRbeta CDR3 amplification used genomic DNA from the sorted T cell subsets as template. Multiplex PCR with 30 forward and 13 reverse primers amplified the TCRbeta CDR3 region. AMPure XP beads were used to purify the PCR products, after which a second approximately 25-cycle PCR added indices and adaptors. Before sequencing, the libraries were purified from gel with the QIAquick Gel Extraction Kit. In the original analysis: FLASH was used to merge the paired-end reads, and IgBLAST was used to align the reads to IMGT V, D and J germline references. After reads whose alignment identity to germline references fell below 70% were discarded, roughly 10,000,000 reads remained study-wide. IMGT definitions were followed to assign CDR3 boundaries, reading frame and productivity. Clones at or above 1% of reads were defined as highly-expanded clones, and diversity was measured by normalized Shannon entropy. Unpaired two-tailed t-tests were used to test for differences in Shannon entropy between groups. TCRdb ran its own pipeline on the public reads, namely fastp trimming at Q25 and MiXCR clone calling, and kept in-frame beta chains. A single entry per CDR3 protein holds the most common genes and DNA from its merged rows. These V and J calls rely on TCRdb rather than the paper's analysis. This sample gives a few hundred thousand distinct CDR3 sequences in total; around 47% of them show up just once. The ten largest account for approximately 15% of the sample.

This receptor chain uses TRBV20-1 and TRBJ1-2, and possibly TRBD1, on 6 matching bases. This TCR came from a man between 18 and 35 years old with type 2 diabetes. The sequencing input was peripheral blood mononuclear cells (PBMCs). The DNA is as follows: TGCAGTGCTAGAGGGGATGGACAGAACTATGGCTACACCTTC. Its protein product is CSARGDGQNYGYTF.